This T cell receptor beta chain was obtained from a study of T-cell reconstitution after alpha-beta-depleted transplantation in children. There are many counts of this clonotype. The CDR3 is 16 amino acids. V was clipped by 1 base and J by 2 bases, with 15 bases between them. Germline V gene data show CDR1 as SEHNR and CDR2 as FQNEAQ (reference sequence). TCRbeta library construction was performed incorporating unique molecular identifiers. MiXCR was run by TCRdb on the PCR reads, yielding one entry per CDR3 protein. This table holds 230,000 or so distinct CDR3 sequences, 12% found once. This material consisted of PBMCs from the stem cell graft donor, taken from the stem cell graft. This TCR was sampled from a human donor who donated a stem cell graft to a child with acute lymphoblastic leukemia. The chain carries TRBV7-9 and TRBJ2-7; the D is unclear. The CDR3: CASSLDGNRQPYEQYF. CDR3 nucleotides: TGTGCCAGCAGCTTAGACGGCAATCGCCAACCCTACGAGCAGTACTTC.